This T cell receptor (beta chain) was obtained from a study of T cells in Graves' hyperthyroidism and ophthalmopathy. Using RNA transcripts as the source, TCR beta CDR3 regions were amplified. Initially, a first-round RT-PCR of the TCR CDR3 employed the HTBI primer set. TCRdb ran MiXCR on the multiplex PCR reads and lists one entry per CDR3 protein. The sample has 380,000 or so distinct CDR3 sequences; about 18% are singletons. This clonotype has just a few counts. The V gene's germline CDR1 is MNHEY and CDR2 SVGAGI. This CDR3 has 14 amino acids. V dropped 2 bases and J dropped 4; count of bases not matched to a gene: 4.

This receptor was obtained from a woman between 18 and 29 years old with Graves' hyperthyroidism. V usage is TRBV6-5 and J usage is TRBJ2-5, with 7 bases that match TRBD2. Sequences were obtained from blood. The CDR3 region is CASSYVGGRETQYF. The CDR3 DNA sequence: TGTGCCAGCAGTTACGTGGGAGGGAGAGAGACCCAGTACTTC.